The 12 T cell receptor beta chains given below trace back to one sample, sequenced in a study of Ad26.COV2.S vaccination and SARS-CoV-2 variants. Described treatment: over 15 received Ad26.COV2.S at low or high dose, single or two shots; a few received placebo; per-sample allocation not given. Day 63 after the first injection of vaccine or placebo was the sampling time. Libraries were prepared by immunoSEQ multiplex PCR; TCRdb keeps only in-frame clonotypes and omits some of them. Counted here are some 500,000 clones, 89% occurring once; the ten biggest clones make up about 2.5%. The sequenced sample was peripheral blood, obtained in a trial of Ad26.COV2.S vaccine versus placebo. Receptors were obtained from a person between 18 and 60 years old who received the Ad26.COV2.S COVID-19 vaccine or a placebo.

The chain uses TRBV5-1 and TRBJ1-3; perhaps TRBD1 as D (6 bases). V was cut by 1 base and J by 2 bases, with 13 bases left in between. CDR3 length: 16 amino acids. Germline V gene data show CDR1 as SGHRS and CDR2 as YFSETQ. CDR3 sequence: CASSLMGGATGNTIYF. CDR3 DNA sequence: TGCGCCAGCAGCTTGATGGGGGGCGCGACTGGAAACACCATATATTTT.

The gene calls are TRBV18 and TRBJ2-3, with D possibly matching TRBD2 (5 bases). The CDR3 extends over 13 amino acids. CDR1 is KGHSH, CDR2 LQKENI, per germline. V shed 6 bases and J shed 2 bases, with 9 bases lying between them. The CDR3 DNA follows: TGTGCCAGCTCCCGAGGGTCCACAGATACGCAGTATTTT. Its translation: CASSRGSTDTQYF.

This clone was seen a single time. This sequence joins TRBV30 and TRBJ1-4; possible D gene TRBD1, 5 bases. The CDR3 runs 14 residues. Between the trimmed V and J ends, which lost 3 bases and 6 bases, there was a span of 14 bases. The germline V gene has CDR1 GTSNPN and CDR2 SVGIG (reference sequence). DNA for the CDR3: TGTGCCTGGAGACGAGGGGCGGGTGATGAAAAACTGTTTTTT. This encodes CAWRRGAGDEKLFF.

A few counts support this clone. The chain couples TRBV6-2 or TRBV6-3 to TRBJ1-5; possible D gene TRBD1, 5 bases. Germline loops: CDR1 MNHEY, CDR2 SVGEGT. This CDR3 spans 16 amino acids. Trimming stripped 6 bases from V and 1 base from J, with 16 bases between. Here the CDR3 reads CASSPRGTRSNQPQHF. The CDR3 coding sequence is TGTGCCAGCAGCCCCCGGGGGACGCGGAGCAATCAGCCCCAGCATTTT.

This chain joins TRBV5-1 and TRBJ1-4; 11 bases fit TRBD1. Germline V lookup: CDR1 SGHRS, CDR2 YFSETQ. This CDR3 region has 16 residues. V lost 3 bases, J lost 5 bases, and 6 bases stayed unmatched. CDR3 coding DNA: TGCGCCAGCAGCTGGCAGGGGACAGGGGGAAATGAAAAACTGTTTTTT. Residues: CASSWQGTGGNEKLFF.

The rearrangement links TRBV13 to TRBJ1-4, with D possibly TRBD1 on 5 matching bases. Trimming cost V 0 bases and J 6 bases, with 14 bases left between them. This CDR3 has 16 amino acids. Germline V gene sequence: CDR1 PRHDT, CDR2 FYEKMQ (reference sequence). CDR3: CASSLGPGTADEKLFF. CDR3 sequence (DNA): TGTGCCAGCAGCTTAGGCCCCGGGACGGCGGATGAAAAACTGTTTTTT.

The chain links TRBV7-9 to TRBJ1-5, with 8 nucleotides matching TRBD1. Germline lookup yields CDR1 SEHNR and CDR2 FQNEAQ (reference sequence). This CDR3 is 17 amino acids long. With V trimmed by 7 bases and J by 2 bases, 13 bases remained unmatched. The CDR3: CASTVSRDRGGNQPQHF. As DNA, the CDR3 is TGTGCCAGCACCGTTTCCCGTGACAGGGGCGGCAATCAGCCCCAGCATTTT.

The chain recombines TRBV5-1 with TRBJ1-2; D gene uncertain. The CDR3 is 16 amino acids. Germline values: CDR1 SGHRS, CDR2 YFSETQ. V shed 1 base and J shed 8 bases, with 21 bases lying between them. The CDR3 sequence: CASSLSGPRPPGGYTF. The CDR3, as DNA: TGCGCCAGCAGCTTGAGCGGACCTCGCCCCCCTGGGGGCTACACCTTC.

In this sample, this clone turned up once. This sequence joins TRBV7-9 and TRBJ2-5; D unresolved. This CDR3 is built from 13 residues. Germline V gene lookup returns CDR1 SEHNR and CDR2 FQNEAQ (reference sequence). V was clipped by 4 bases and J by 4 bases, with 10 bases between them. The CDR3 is CASSSRSLETQYF. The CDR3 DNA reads TGTGCCAGCAGCTCGAGGAGTCTAGAGACCCAGTACTTC.

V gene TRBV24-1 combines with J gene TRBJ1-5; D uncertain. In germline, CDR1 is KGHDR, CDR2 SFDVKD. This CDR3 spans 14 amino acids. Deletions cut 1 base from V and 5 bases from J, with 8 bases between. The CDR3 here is CATSDFSGDQPQHF. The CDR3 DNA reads TGTGCCACCAGTGATTTTTCCGGAGATCAGCCCCAGCATTTT.

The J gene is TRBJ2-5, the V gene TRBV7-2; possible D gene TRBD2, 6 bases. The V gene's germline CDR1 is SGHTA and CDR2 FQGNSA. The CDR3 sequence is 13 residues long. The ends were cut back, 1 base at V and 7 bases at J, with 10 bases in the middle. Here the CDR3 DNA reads TGTGCCAGCAGCTTAGAGGCGCGGGGGACCCAGTACTTC. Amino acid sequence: CASSLEARGTQYF.

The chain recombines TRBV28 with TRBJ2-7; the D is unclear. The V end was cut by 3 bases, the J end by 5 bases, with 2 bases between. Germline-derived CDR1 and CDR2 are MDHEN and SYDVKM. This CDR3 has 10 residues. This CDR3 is CASSLHEQYF. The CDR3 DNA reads TGTGCCAGCAGTTTGCACGAGCAGTACTTC.